Presented here are 28 T cell receptor beta chains from one specimen sequenced in a study of cytomegalovirus exposure and HLA in healthy donors. A multiplex PCR was run with 60 Vbeta primers and 13 Jbeta primers. The repertoire was sequenced with immunoSEQ multiplex PCR; TCRdb's copy has only in-frame clones and lacks some. The sample consists of approximately 110,000 clones, under 85% of them appearing once. The sequencing input was PBMCs. The source is a woman between 40 and 55 years old in good health and CMV-seropositive.

V is TRBV19 and J is TRBJ1-2; unclear D gene. The CDR3 spans 15 residues. Germline values: CDR1 LNHDA, CDR2 SQIVND (reference sequence). V lost 5 bases to trimming and J lost 1 base, with 14 bases between them. The CDR3 is CASSRQVSFNYGYTF. CDR3 in DNA: TGTGCCAGTAGTCGCCAGGTCAGCTTTAACTATGGCTACACCTTC.

This rearrangement joins TRBV18 to TRBJ1-4, with unresolved D. V lost 4 bases and J 0 bases, leaving 6 bases between the germline ends. Germline V gene lookup returns CDR1 KGHSH and CDR2 LQKENI. The CDR3 length is 14 residues. CDR3 region: CASSLGATNEKLFF. The CDR3 bases are TGTGCCAGCTCACTGGGAGCAACTAATGAAAAACTGTTTTTT.

The rearrangement links TRBV19 to TRBJ1-2; D gene unclear. The germline gives CDR1 LNHDA, CDR2 SQIVND (reference sequence). The CDR3 is 12 amino acids. The ends were cut back, 6 bases at V and 1 base at J, with 6 bases in the middle. The CDR3 nucleotides read TGTGCCAGTAGCTACTATAACTATGGCTACACCTTC. Protein sequence: CASSYYNYGYTF.

This chain links TRBV4-3 with TRBJ1-5; 8 nucleotides line up with TRBD1. Trimming removed 5 bases from V and 3 bases from J; junction bases left unmatched: 6. CDR1 and CDR2 from the germline V gene are LGHNA and YSLEER. The CDR3 sequence is 15 residues long. DNA of the CDR3: TGCGCCAGCAGCGAGACAGGGGAACCCAATCAGCCCCAGCATTTT. Translating it yields CASSETGEPNQPQHF.

This clone was seen a handful of times. This chain links TRBV6-1 with TRBJ1-2, with a tentative D call TRBD1 (6 bases). V lost 4 bases to trimming and J lost 2 bases, with 17 bases between them. The CDR3 is made up of 16 amino acids. CDR1 is MNHNS and CDR2 is SASEGT in the germline V gene. This CDR3 is CASSGARGGSNYGYTF. CDR3 sequence (DNA): TGTGCCAGCAGTGGGGCCAGGGGAGGGAGCAACTATGGCTACACCTTC.

The chain is built from TRBV29-1 and TRBJ1-2, with D unresolved. Trimming removed 0 bases from V and 3 bases from J, with 14 bases in between. The CDR3 is 15 amino acids. Germline V lookup: CDR1 SQVTM, CDR2 ANQGSEA. CDR3 nucleotide sequence: TGCAGCGTTGAAGATCGGAGGGTTGGTGACTATGGCTACACCTTC. Protein sequence: CSVEDRRVGDYGYTF.

This chain joins TRBV6-5 and TRBJ2-4; TRBD1 agrees at 11 bases. Trimming removed 5 bases from V and 6 bases from J; junction bases left unmatched: 3. The CDR3 length is 14 residues. Germline values: CDR1 MNHEY, CDR2 SVGAGI. For the CDR3, the DNA is TGTGCCAGCAGTAGCGGGACAGGGGGAAACATTCAGTACTTC. Amino acid sequence: CASSSGTGGNIQYF.

This sequence joins TRBV27 and TRBJ2-7; maybe TRBD2 (5 bases). Germline loops: CDR1 MNHEY, CDR2 SMNVEV (reference sequence). The CDR3 length is 13 residues. V was shortened by 4 bases and J by 3 bases, with 10 bases between the two germline ends. The CDR3 sequence is CASSWELGYEQYF. CDR3 in DNA: TGTGCCAGCAGTTGGGAGTTGGGCTACGAGCAGTACTTC.

The gene calls are TRBV18 and TRBJ1-2, with D possibly being TRBD1 (5 bases). The CDR3 loop spans 15 amino acids. V lost 3 bases to trimming and J lost 8 bases, with 19 bases between them. Germline CDR1 and CDR2: KGHSH and LQKENI. CDR3 amino acids: CASSPQGSPPQGYTF. DNA of the CDR3: TGTGCCAGCTCACCCCAGGGTAGCCCCCCCCAAGGCTACACCTTC. Full variable domain (remainder filled in from reference TRBV18 and TRBJ1-2): NAGVMQNPRHLVRRRGQEARLRCSPMKGHSHVYWYRQLPEEGLKFMVYLQKENIIDESGMPKERFSAEFPKEGPSILRIQQVVRGDSAAYFCASSPQGSPPQGYTFGSGTRLTVV.

This chain uses TRBV4-1 with TRBJ2-3; TRBD2 agrees at 11 bases. J was trimmed by 2 bases and V by 9 bases; bases with no gene match: 4. Germline loops: CDR1 MGHRA, CDR2 YSYEKL. The CDR3 is 14 residues long. The DNA for the CDR3 is TGCGCCAGTCAGACTAGCGGGAACACAGATACGCAGTATTTT. The encoded protein is CASQTSGNTDTQYF.

The rearrangement links TRBV4-1 to TRBJ2-2; 8 bases fit TRBD2. J lost 6 bases, V lost 3 bases, and 6 bases had no gene match. CDR3 length: 15 amino acids. The V gene's germline CDR1 is MGHRA and CDR2 YSYEKL. Written as DNA, the CDR3 is TGCGCCAGCAGCCACCCAGCGGGAGTAGCCGGGGAGCTGTTTTTT. Encoded protein: CASSHPAGVAGELFF.

The chain links TRBV4-2 to TRBJ2-2; 7 bases align to TRBD2. There are 16 residues in the CDR3. CDR1 LGHNA and CDR2 YNFKEQ come from the germline V gene. J gave up 7 bases and V 1 base, and 9 bases lay outside the gene matches. CDR3 coding DNA: TGTGCCAGCAGCCAAGTCCGCAGCGGGGATTACGGGGAGCTGTTTTTT. It translates to CASSQVRSGDYGELFF.

This sequence joins TRBV28 and TRBJ2-7; weak D call: TRBD2 (5 bases). Trimming shortened V by 5 bases and J by 1 base, and 15 bases separated the two germline ends. Germline CDR1 and CDR2: MDHEN and SYDVKM. CDR3 length: 15 residues. CDR3: CASSRPGWRSYEQYF. CDR3 DNA: TGTGCCAGCAGTCGCCCGGGGTGGCGGTCCTACGAGCAGTACTTC.

J is TRBJ2-1 and V is TRBV19, with 8 positions matching TRBD1. Germline CDR1 and CDR2: LNHDA and SQIVND (reference sequence). The CDR3 runs 13 residues. V shed 7 bases, J shed 3 bases, and the junction held 2 bases outside the gene matches. CDR3 sequence: CASTGTGYNEQFF. The DNA for the CDR3 is TGTGCCAGTACGGGGACAGGCTACAATGAGCAGTTCTTC.

V is TRBV7-2 and J is TRBJ1-2; D might be TRBD1 (6 bases). This CDR3 is 14 amino acids long. Germline lookup yields CDR1 SGHTA and CDR2 FQGNSA. Trimming removed 5 bases from V and 6 bases from J, with 16 bases in between. In DNA, the CDR3 is TGTGCCAGCAGCCAAGACAGGCACGGGGATGGCTACACCTTC. The encoded protein is CASSQDRHGDGYTF. The variable domain in full, with the rest retrieved from reference TRBV7-2 and TRBJ1-2, is GAGVSQSPSNKVTEKGKDVELRCDPISGHTALYWYRQSLGQGLEFLIYFQGNSAPDKSGLPSDRFSAERTGGSVSTLTIQRTQQEDSAVYLCASSQDRHGDGYTFGSGTRLTVV.

This clone appeared once. The rearrangement links TRBV6-1 to TRBJ1-5; D unclear. The CDR3 is 12 amino acids. Germline V CDR1 and CDR2: MNHNS, SASEGT. The V gene lost 6 bases and the J gene lost 5 bases, with 8 bases spanning the gap. The CDR3 is CASSYYDQPQHF. The CDR3, as DNA: TGTGCCAGCAGCTACTACGATCAGCCCCAGCATTTT.

The rearrangement links TRBV28 to TRBJ2-7, with TRBD1 matching 9 bases. The trim removed 3 bases at V and 2 bases at J, leaving 14 bases unmatched. The CDR3 is made up of 18 amino acids. The germline V gene has CDR1 MDHEN and CDR2 SYDVKM. The CDR3 coding sequence is TGTGCCAGCAGTTTGGCCACAGCTTGGACAGGGGCGACCTACGAGCAGTACTTC. Amino acid sequence: CASSLATAWTGATYEQYF.

This clone was seen once. The CDR3 sequence: CASSYSRQLSSYEQYF. The CDR3 DNA sequence: TGTGCCAGCAGTTACTCGAGACAGCTTAGCTCCTACGAGCAGTACTTC. The rearrangement uses TRBV6-5 and TRBJ2-7, with D maybe TRBD1 (5 bases). The CDR3 has 16 amino acids. Germline lookup yields CDR1 MNHEY and CDR2 SVGAGI. Trimming took 0 bases from V and 0 from J, leaving 12 bases between them.

This clone was counted once. The V and J genes are TRBV2 and TRBJ2-7; TRBD1 matches at 9 bases. The CDR3 sequence is 17 residues long. V shed 3 bases and J 0 bases; nucleotides not matched to a gene: 9. The V gene's germline CDR1 is SNHLY and CDR2 FYNNEI. The CDR3 region has the DNA TGTGCCAGCAGTGAGGGCCTCCGGGACAGGGCCTCCTACGAGCAGTACTTC. It translates to CASSEGLRDRASYEQYF.

The chain employs TRBV5-1 and TRBJ1-5; the D gene is possibly TRBD1 (5 bases). The germline V and J ends were trimmed by 0 bases and 5 bases, with 12 bases remaining between them. The CDR3 has 15 amino acids. Germline CDR1 and CDR2: SGHRS and YFSETQ. This CDR3 reads CASSLVGGSDQPQHF. DNA of the CDR3: TGCGCCAGCAGCTTGGTCGGGGGTTCGGATCAGCCCCAGCATTTT.

The chain joins TRBV5-1 to TRBJ2-7; TRBD2 might be the D (5 bases). V lost 2 bases and J lost 3, with 6 bases in between. This CDR3 spans 12 amino acids. Germline V CDR1 and CDR2: SGHRS, YFSETQ. This CDR3 is CASSLDYYEQYF. The CDR3 DNA is TGCGCCAGCAGCTTAGACTACTACGAGCAGTACTTC.

The rearrangement uses TRBV19 and TRBJ2-3; 14 nucleotides line up with TRBD2. V lost 3 bases and J lost 5; bases outside the gene matches: 7. Per the germline V gene, CDR1 is LNHDA and CDR2 is SQIVND (reference sequence). The CDR3 length is 17 residues. The CDR3 DNA sequence: TGTGCCAGTAGTATGACCGGACTAGCGGGGGGAGAAGATACGCAGTATTTT. It specifies CASSMTGLAGGEDTQYF.

The chain joins TRBV7-9 to TRBJ1-2; D is undetermined. V was clipped by 3 bases and J by 4 bases, with 12 bases between them. From germline, CDR1 is SEHNR and CDR2 FQNEAQ (reference sequence). CDR3 length equals 14 residues. The CDR3 region is CASSFEGGGYGYTF. In DNA, the CDR3 is TGTGCCAGCAGCTTCGAAGGTGGAGGCTATGGCTACACCTTC.

The chain has TRBV4-3 and TRBJ2-1; 9 positions match TRBD2. V lost 0 bases, J lost 3 bases, and 6 bases stayed unmatched. The CDR3 consists of 17 residues. From germline, CDR1 is LGHNA and CDR2 YSLEER. The CDR3: CASSQDRSGGSYNEQFF. Here the CDR3 DNA reads TGCGCCAGCAGCCAAGATCGGAGCGGGGGGAGCTACAATGAGCAGTTCTTC.

The chain couples TRBV10-1 to TRBJ2-5; the match to TRBD1 covers 8 bases. The J call may be faulty, since TRBJ2-7 better matches the DNA end. This CDR3 is 13 amino acids long. Per germline, CDR1 WNHNN and CDR2 SYGVQD (reference sequence). The CDR3 coding sequence is TGCGCCAGCAGCGGCGGACAGGGCTACGAGCAGTACTTC. Protein: CASSGGQGYEQYF.

Comments on this clone: Other DNA sequences in this sample translate to the same CDR3. V and J are TRBV28 and TRBJ2-3; TRBD2 might be the D (6 bases). V lost 4 bases to trimming and J lost 2 bases, with 13 bases between them. The V gene's germline CDR1 is MDHEN and CDR2 SYDVKM. The CDR3 runs to 15 residues. CDR3 nucleotide sequence: TGTGCCAGCAGTTCCTTAGCGGAGTCCACAGATACGCAGTATTTT. Protein sequence: CASSSLAESTDTQYF.

This clone was seen a handful of times. V gene TRBV4-1 combines with J gene TRBJ2-7; D gene unclear. The CDR3 is made up of 14 amino acids. The germline gives CDR1 MGHRA, CDR2 YSYEKL. V shed 1 base and J shed 2 bases, with 9 bases lying between them. CDR3 region: CASSQGQAAYEQYF. The CDR3 DNA sequence: TGCGCCAGCAGCCAAGGGCAGGCCGCCTACGAGCAGTACTTC.

This clone was seen only a few times. The chain combines TRBV27 with TRBJ1-1; D is perhaps TRBD1 (6 bases). Germline V gene lookup returns CDR1 MNHEY and CDR2 SMNVEV (reference sequence). V lost 2 bases and J lost 0, with 13 bases in between. This CDR3 has 16 residues. The CDR3 here is CASSLRGHLMNTEAFF. The CDR3 DNA is TGTGCCAGCAGTTTAAGGGGACACCTCATGAACACTGAAGCTTTCTTT.